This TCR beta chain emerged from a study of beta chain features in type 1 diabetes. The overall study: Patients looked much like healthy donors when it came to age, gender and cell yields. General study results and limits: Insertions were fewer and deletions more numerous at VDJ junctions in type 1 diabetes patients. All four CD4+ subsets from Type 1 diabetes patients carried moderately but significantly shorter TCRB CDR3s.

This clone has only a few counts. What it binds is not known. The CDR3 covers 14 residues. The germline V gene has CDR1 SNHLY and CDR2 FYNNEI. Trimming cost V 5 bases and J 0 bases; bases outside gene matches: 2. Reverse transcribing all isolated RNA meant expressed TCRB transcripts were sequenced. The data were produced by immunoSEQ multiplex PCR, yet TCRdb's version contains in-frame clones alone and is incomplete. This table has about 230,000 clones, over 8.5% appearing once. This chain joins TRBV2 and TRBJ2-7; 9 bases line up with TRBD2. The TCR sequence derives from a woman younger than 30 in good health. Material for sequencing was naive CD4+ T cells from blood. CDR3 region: CASSRTSDSYEQYF. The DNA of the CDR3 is TGTGCCAGCAGTCGGACTAGCGACTCCTACGAGCAGTACTTC. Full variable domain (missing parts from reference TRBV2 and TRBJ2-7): EPEVTQTPSHQVTQMGQEVILRCVPISNHLYFYWYRQILGQKVEFLVSFYNNEISEKSEIFDDQFSVERPDGSNFTLKIRSTKLEDSAMYFCASSRTSDSYEQYFGPGTRLTVT.